This TCR beta chain is drawn from a study of T cell responses to AZD1222 COVID-19 vaccine. Findings and limits, study-wide: Clonal diversity was possibly underestimated; the donors were predominantly white British and more often female. At study baseline, merely roughly 6 AZD1222 recipients were seropositive. Repertoires in all cases were sampled only once the peak T cell response had passed.

Assay: immunoSEQ multiplex PCR; the TCRdb copy retains only in-frame clones and omits some. The sample has some 130,000 clones, roughly 91% seen once. Points on this clone: The antigen is undetermined.

The CDR3 loop spans 14 amino acids. Germline CDR1 is DFQATT and CDR2 is SNEGSKA (reference sequence). The V gene lost 3 bases and the J gene lost 4 bases, with 16 bases spanning the gap. Source: peripheral blood, taken 28 days after the second AZD1222 dose. This sequence was found in an adult who received the AZD1222 COVID-19 vaccine. V is TRBV20-1 and J is TRBJ2-7, with D perhaps TRBD1 (5 bases). The chain's CDR3 is CSASQLVSGYEQYF. CDR3 nucleotide sequence: TGCAGTGCTAGTCAGCTCGTGTCAGGGTACGAGCAGTACTTC.